One sample yielded the 22 T cell receptor beta chains listed below, sequenced in a study of T cells in Graves' hyperthyroidism and ophthalmopathy. RNA transcripts gave rise to amplified TCR beta CDR3 regions. With the HTBI primer set, the TCR CDR3 went through a first round of RT-PCR. TCRdb recomputed calls from the multiplex PCR reads with MiXCR, one row per CDR3 protein. The repertoire includes approximately 270,000 distinct CDR3 sequences, roughly 15% of them detected once, and about an eighth sits in the top ten. The sample taken for sequencing was blood. The receptor source for this set is a woman in her thirties or forties with Graves' hyperthyroidism that later progressed to Graves' ophthalmopathy.

This clonotype has ten or more counts. This CDR3 reads CASSQDFAGGSPLYEQYF. CDR3 in DNA: TGTGCCAGCAGCCAAGACTTTGCGGGCGGGAGTCCACTCTACGAGCAGTACTTC. The rearrangement joins TRBV3-1 to TRBJ2-7; TRBD2 matches 7 bases. Germline trimming cut 0 bases from V and 3 bases from J; bases unmatched to any gene: 14. This CDR3 region has 18 residues. Germline-derived CDR1 and CDR2 are LGHDT and YNNKEL (reference sequence).

Note on this clonotype: This clone may be a read error of a much larger clone one base away. Since no conserved phenylalanine or tryptophan closes the CDR3, a read error is the likely cause. This chain uses TRBV10-2 with TRBJ1-2; no clear D. Trimming pared 3 bases from V and 6 bases from J, leaving 11 bases between. The germline V gene encodes CDR1 WSHSY and CDR2 SAAADI. The CDR3 runs 13 residues. The CDR3 loop reads CASSEDFGDGYTL. The CDR3 DNA reads as TGCGCCAGCAGTGAAGACTTTGGGGATGGCTACACCCTC.

This clonotype was detected a few times. V gene TRBV6-1 combines with J gene TRBJ2-1; 11 bases align to TRBD1. Germline values: CDR1 MNHNS, CDR2 SASEGT. V lost 7 bases to trimming and J lost 6 bases; unmatched junction nucleotides: 8. There are 15 residues in the CDR3. In DNA, the CDR3 is TGTGCCAGCACCCGGACAGGGGGCAGGGGCAATGAGCAGTTCTTC. This sequence encodes CASTRTGGRGNEQFF.

This chain connects TRBV6-5 to TRBJ1-2; D unresolved. V was shortened by 6 bases and J by 6 bases, with 14 bases between the two germline ends. This CDR3 spans 13 amino acids. In germline, CDR1 is MNHEY, CDR2 SVGAGI. The CDR3 spells CASRRLDSDGYTF. The CDR3 nucleotides are TGTGCCAGCAGGCGACTAGATAGCGATGGCTACACCTTC.

The sample holds many counts of this clonotype. The rearrangement uses TRBV20-1 and TRBJ1-4; no clear D gene. V was cut by 6 bases and J by 0 bases, with 8 bases left in between. The CDR3 loop spans 13 amino acids. Germline V gene data show CDR1 as DFQATT and CDR2 as SNEGSKA (reference sequence). The CDR3 protein is CSALDPTNEKLFF. The DNA of the CDR3 is TGCAGTGCCCTAGACCCAACTAATGAAAAACTGTTTTTT.

This clonotype was seen ten or more times. V and J are TRBV5-1 and TRBJ2-7; unclear D gene. This CDR3 has 11 residues. Per germline, CDR1 SGHRS and CDR2 YFSETQ. V was cut by 4 bases and J by 5 bases, with 7 bases left in between. CDR3 amino acids: CASSAANEQYF. In nucleotides, the CDR3 is TGCGCCAGCAGCGCAGCAAACGAGCAGTACTTC.

The V and J genes are TRBV9 and TRBJ2-3; TRBD1 is a possible D gene (6 bases). Trimming removed 2 bases at V and 8 bases at J, with 21 bases between. This CDR3 comprises 16 residues. Germline values: CDR1 SGDLS, CDR2 YYNGEE. CDR3 in amino acids: CASSVATGDTLGTQYF. CDR3 coding DNA: TGTGCCAGCAGCGTTGCTACTGGGGACACCCTGGGTACGCAGTATTTT.

This clonotype was picked up many times. The J gene is TRBJ2-2, the V gene TRBV7-3; the D gene is possibly TRBD1 (5 bases). The germline gives CDR1 SGHTA, CDR2 FQGTGA. This CDR3 has 16 residues. Trimming left V 5 bases short and J 0 bases short, with 13 bases between. The CDR3 region is CASSLRAAPNTGELFF. Written as DNA, the CDR3 is TGTGCCAGCAGCCTCAGGGCAGCGCCGAACACCGGGGAGCTGTTTTTT.

This clonotype has only a few counts. The chain couples TRBV7-8 to TRBJ1-3; D not certain. V lost 5 bases and J lost 0, with 11 bases in between. Germline CDR1 is SGHVS and CDR2 is FQNEAQ. The CDR3 is 15 amino acids. CDR3 sequence: CASSQPRVSGNTIYF. The CDR3 bases are TGTGCCAGCAGCCAACCGAGGGTCTCTGGAAACACCATATATTTT.

In its sample, this clonotype was seen once. With a much larger clone just one base away, this may be a read error. V gene TRBV5-1 combines with J gene TRBJ2-7; 7 bases are shared with TRBD2. Unmatched junction bases numbered 13, after V lost 4 bases and J lost 3 bases. There are 16 residues in the CDR3. CDR1 and CDR2 (germline): SGHRS, YFSETQ. The CDR3 region has the DNA TGCGCCAGCAGCCCTATGACTAGCAGTCGTTTCTACGAGCAGTACTTC. Translating it yields CASSPMTSSRFYEQYF. The whole variable domain, remainder taken from reference TRBV5-1 and TRBJ2-7, is KAGVTQTPRYLIKTRGQQVTLSCSPISGHRSVSWYQQTPGQGLQFLFEYFSETQRNKGNFPGRFSGRQFSNSRSEMNVSTLELGDSALYLCASSPMTSSRFYEQYFGPGTRLTVT.

There are many counts of this clonotype. The V and J genes are TRBV9 and TRBJ2-7; 9 bases agree with TRBD1. The junction had 8 bases not matched to a gene; V was cut back by 0 bases and J by 1 base. The CDR3 runs to 17 residues. CDR1 is SGDLS and CDR2 is YYNGEE in the germline V gene. CDR3 DNA: TGTGCCAGCAGCGTAGGGACAGGGGCCACAATTTCCTACGAGCAGTACTTC. Translated: CASSVGTGATISYEQYF.

The sample holds many counts of this clonotype. The chain joins TRBV28 to TRBJ2-1; D may be TRBD1 or TRBD2 (5 bases each). The V gene's germline CDR1 is MDHEN and CDR2 SYDVKM. Trimming pared 2 bases from V and 6 bases from J, leaving 20 bases between. This CDR3 is 17 amino acids long. CDR3 sequence (DNA): TGTGCCAGCAGTTTAAGGCCGTGGGACCTTGGTCTCAATGAGCAGTTCTTC. This codes for CASSLRPWDLGLNEQFF.

This clonotype was detected a few times. CDR3 bases: TGTGCCAGCAGTCCCCGGGGCAACCTCCGCGCCGGGGAGCTGTTTTTT. This translates into CASSPRGNLRAGELFF. This chain links TRBV28 with TRBJ2-2; D is perhaps TRBD1 or TRBD2 (5 bases each). Deletions cut 5 bases from V and 6 bases from J, with 19 bases between. In germline, CDR1 is MDHEN, CDR2 SYDVKM. The CDR3 has 16 residues.

The sample holds many counts of this clonotype. CDR3 loop: CASRAAGTGGVRGANVLTF. For the CDR3, the DNA is TGTGCCAGCAGAGCAGCCGGGACAGGGGGTGTTCGTGGGGCCAACGTCCTGACTTTC. The chain employs TRBV27 and TRBJ2-6; TRBD1 aligns across 11 bases. This CDR3 is 19 amino acids long. The V gene's germline CDR1 is MNHEY and CDR2 SMNVEV (reference sequence). After removal of 6 bases from V and 3 bases from J, the junction contained 13 bases not matched to a gene.

The chain carries TRBV12-3 or TRBV12-4 and TRBJ2-1, with TRBD2 matching 9 bases. CDR3 length: 17 residues. J was trimmed by 7 bases and V by 5 bases; bases with no gene match: 15. The CDR3 DNA sequence: TGTGCCAGCAGTCCTCTGACGGCGGGAGGGCCGGGGAATGAGCAGTTCTTC. It codes for CASSPLTAGGPGNEQFF.

This clonotype was detected ten times or more. This chain connects TRBV9 to TRBJ1-5; 9 nucleotides agree with TRBD1. The CDR3 contains 15 residues. Germline V gives CDR1 SGDLS, CDR2 YYNGEE. V gave up 2 bases and J gave up 7 bases; unmatched junction bases: 7. DNA for the CDR3: TGTGCCAGCAGCGTTACAGGGGGCTCGGGGCAGCCCCAGCATTTT. The encoded protein is CASSVTGGSGQPQHF.

This clonotype was counted at least ten times. The chain uses TRBV6-1 and TRBJ2-1; TRBD2 is a possible D gene (6 bases). Trimming removed 5 bases at V and 7 bases at J, with 12 bases between. The CDR3 spans 13 residues. CDR1 MNHNS and CDR2 SASEGT come from the germline V gene. The CDR3 DNA follows: TGTGCCAGCAGTAGACGGGAGCGGAATGAGCAGTTCTTC. This codes for CASSRRERNEQFF.

This clonotype was observed at least ten times. This chain links TRBV2 with TRBJ2-3; tentatively, D is TRBD1 or TRBD2 (5 bases each). V lost 6 bases and J 3 bases, leaving 16 bases between the germline ends. In germline, CDR1 is SNHLY, CDR2 FYNNEI. This CDR3 has 15 residues. Written as DNA, the CDR3 is TGTGCCAGCAGCGCCGGGACGCCTTGTACAGATACGCAGTATTTT. Encoded protein: CASSAGTPCTDTQYF.

This clonotype has ten or more counts. V gene TRBV5-6 combines with J gene TRBJ2-5; 12 bases fit TRBD2. Germline CDR1 is SGHDT and CDR2 is YYEEEE. The trim removed 4 bases at V and 0 bases at J, leaving 7 bases unmatched. The CDR3 runs 17 residues. The CDR3 spells CASSPRGLAGNQETQYF. The CDR3 coding sequence is TGTGCCAGCAGCCCTAGAGGACTAGCGGGGAACCAAGAGACCCAGTACTTC. The variable domain in full, completed from reference TRBV5-6 and TRBJ2-5, reads DAGVTQSPTHLIKTRGQQVTLRCSPKSGHDTVSWYQQALGQGPQFIFQYYEEEERQRGNFPDRFSGHQFPNYSSELNVNALLLGDSALYLCASSPRGLAGNQETQYFGPGTRLLVL.

This clonotype was seen a few times. The chain combines TRBV20-1 with TRBJ2-7, with D hard to call. Trimming shortened V by 2 bases and J by 1 base, and 9 bases separated the two germline ends. CDR3 size: 13 residues. Germline assignment: CDR1 DFQATT and CDR2 SNEGSKA (reference sequence). CDR3 region: CSARSRKSYEQYF. Here the CDR3 DNA reads TGCAGTGCTAGATCCAGAAAGTCCTACGAGCAGTACTTC.

The rearrangement joins TRBV12-3 or TRBV12-4 to TRBJ1-5, with D unclear. Trimming took off 4 bases at V and 6 bases at J, with 16 bases between the two ends. This CDR3 is built from 15 residues. The CDR3: CASSSGGEGGQPQHF. The DNA for the CDR3 is TGTGCCAGCAGTTCGGGCGGGGAGGGTGGTCAGCCCCAGCATTTT.

This clonotype was recorded a few times. The CDR3 sequence: CSARWGQDSYEQYF. In DNA form, the CDR3 reads TGCAGCGCCCGCTGGGGACAGGACTCCTACGAGCAGTACTTC. The chain links TRBV29-1 to TRBJ2-7; 8 bases agree with TRBD1. Trimming removed 7 bases from V and 0 bases from J; junction bases left unmatched: 8. There are 14 residues in the CDR3. Per germline, CDR1 SQVTM and CDR2 ANQGSEA.